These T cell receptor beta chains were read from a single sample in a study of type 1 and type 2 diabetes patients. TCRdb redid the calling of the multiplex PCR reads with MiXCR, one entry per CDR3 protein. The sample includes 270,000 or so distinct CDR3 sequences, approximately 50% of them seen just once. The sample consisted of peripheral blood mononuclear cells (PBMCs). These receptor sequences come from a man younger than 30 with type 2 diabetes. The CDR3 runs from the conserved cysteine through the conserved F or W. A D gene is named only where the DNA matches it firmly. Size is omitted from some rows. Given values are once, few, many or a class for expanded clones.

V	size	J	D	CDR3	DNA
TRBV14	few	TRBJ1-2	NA	CASSRLTSYTF	TGTGCCAGCAGCCGACTCACAAGTTACACCTTC
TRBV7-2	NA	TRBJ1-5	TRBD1	CASSSTGQGSNQPQHF	TGTGCCAGCAGTTCCACCGGACAGGGTAGCAATCAGCCCCAGCATTTT
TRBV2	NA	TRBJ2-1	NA	CASIYLVANEQFF	TGTGCCAGCATCTACCTGGTAGCCAATGAGCAGTTCTTC
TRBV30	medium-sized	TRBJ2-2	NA	CAWSNTNTGELFF	TGTGCCTGGAGTAACACAAACACCGGGGAGCTGTTTTTT
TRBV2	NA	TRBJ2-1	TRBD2	CASRPRLAAYNEQFF	TGTGCCAGCAGACCGAGACTAGCAGCCTACAATGAGCAGTTCTTC
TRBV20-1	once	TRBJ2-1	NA	CSASERYNEQFF	TGCAGTGCTAGCGAACGGTACAATGAGCAGTTCTTC
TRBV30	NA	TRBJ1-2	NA	CAWILGGEANYGYTF	TGTGCCTGGATACTTGGGGGCGAAGCTAACTATGGCTACACCTTC
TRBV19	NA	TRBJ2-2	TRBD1	CASSLGQGNTGELFF	TGTGCCAGTAGTCTCGGACAGGGGAACACCGGGGAGCTGTTTTTT
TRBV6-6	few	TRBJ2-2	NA	CASSLDWDRELFF	TGTGCCAGCAGTTTAGACTGGGACCGGGAGCTGTTTTTT
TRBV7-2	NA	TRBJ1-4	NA	CASGGTTNEKLFF	TGTGCCAGCGGTGGGACAACAAATGAAAAACTGTTTTTT
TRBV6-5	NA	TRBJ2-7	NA	CASRMTDSYEQYF	TGTGCCAGCAGGATGACGGACTCCTACGAGCAGTACTTC
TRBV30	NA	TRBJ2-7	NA	CAWSVGRTSSYEQYF	TGTGCCTGGAGTGTAGGGCGTACGAGCTCCTACGAGCAGTACTTC
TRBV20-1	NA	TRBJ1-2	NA	CSAATELYGYTF	TGCAGTGCCGCGACAGAGCTCTATGGCTACACCTTC
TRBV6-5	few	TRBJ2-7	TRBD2	CASSPGLAGGEQYF	TGTGCCAGCAGTCCCGGACTAGCGGGAGGCGAGCAGTACTTC
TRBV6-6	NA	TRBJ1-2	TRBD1	CASSYSGDRASGYTF	TGTGCCAGCAGTTACTCGGGGGACAGAGCCTCCGGCTACACCTTC
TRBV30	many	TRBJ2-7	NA	CAWGDSYYEQYF	TGTGCCTGGGGAGACTCTTACTACGAGCAGTACTTC
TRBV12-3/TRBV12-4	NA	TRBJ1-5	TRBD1	CASSLRGPGTGQPQHF	TGTGCCAGCAGTTTAAGGGGTCCAGGGACAGGTCAGCCCCAGCATTTT
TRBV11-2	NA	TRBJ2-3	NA	CASSSEADTQYF	TGTGCCAGCAGCTCCGAAGCAGATACGCAGTATTTT
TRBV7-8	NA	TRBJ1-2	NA	CASSLGHGYGYTF	TGTGCCAGCAGCTTGGGACATGGCTATGGCTACACCTTC
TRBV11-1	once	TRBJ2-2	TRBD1	CASSFLPGTEHLTTGELFF	TGTGCCAGCAGTTTTCTTCCCGGGACAGAGCATTTAACCACCGGGGAGCTGTTTTTT
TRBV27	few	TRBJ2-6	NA	CASTSGASGANVLTF	TGTGCCAGCACTTCTGGAGCCTCGGGGGCCAACGTCCTGACTTTC
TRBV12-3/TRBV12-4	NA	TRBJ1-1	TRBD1	CASSGTGGRYTEAFF	TGTGCCAGCAGTGGGACAGGGGGTAGGTACACTGAAGCTTTCTTT
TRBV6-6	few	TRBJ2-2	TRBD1	CASSHRDREAGELFF	TGTGCCAGCAGTCACCGGGACAGGGAGGCCGGGGAGCTGTTTTTT
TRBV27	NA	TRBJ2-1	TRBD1	CASRDRGLVANEQFF	TGTGCCAGCCGCGACAGGGGGCTTGTGGCCAATGAGCAGTTCTTC
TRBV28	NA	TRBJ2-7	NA	CASRQTYEQYF	TGTGCCAGCAGGCAGACCTACGAGCAGTACTTC
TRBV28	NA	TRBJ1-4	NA	CASSYRGAANEKLFF	TGTGCCAGCAGTTATCGGGGGGCAGCTAATGAAAAACTGTTTTTT
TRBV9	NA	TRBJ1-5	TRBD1	CASSEGTASNQPQHF	TGTGCCAGCAGCGAGGGGACAGCAAGCAATCAGCCCCAGCATTTT
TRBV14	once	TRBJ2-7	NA	CASSYDHYEQYF	TGTGCCAGCAGCTACGACCACTACGAGCAGTACTTC
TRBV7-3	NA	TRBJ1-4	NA	CASSFAQGSEKLFF	TGTGCCAGCAGCTTCGCACAGGGAAGTGAAAAACTGTTTTTT
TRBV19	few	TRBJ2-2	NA	CASSLSGANTGELFF	TGTGCCAGTAGTCTGAGCGGAGCGAACACCGGGGAGCTGTTTTTT
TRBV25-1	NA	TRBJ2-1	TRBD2	CASSDDSGSWSEQFF	TGTGCCAGCAGTGATGATAGCGGGAGTTGGAGTGAGCAGTTCTTC
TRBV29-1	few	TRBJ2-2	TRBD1	CSVKDRGRYTGELFF	TGCAGCGTGAAGGACAGGGGGCGTTACACCGGGGAGCTGTTTTTT
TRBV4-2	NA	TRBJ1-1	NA	CASSPRRGDTEAFF	TGTGCCAGCAGCCCTAGGCGGGGCGACACTGAAGCTTTCTTT
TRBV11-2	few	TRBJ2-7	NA	CASTPGHGPYEQYF	TGTGCCAGCACCCCAGGACACGGACCCTACGAGCAGTACTTC
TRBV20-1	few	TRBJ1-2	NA	CSAGSGYGYTF	TGCAGTGCTGGATCGGGCTATGGCTACACCTTC
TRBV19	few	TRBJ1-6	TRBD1	CATSDRAGSPLHF	TGTGCCACCTCGGACAGGGCCGGGTCACCCCTCCACTTT
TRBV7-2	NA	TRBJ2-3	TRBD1	CASTRTGVTDTQYF	TGTGCCAGCACCCGGACAGGGGTAACAGATACGCAGTATTTT
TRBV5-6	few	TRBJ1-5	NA	CASSFESNQPQHF	TGTGCCAGCAGCTTCGAGAGCAATCAGCCCCAGCATTTT
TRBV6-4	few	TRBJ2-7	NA	CASSESLSYYEQYF	TGTGCCAGCAGTGAATCCCTGTCCTACTACGAGCAGTACTTC
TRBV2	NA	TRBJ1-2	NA	CASSDQNTYGYTF	TGTGCCAGCAGTGATCAAAACACCTATGGCTACACCTTC
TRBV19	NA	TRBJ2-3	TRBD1	CASSTAGQGLITQYF	TGTGCCAGTAGTACTGCGGGACAGGGGCTCATCACGCAGTATTTT
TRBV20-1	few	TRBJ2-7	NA	CSAAHGQLDEQYF	TGCAGTGCTGCGCATGGACAGTTGGACGAGCAGTACTTC
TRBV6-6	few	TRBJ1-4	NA	CASSYLDGRNEKLFF	TGTGCCAGCAGTTACTTGGACGGCAGGAATGAAAAACTGTTTTTT
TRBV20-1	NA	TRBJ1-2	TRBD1	CSVEASGRGRGTNYGYTF	TGCAGTGTCGAAGCCTCCGGCAGGGGGCGGGGCACTAACTATGGCTACACCTTC
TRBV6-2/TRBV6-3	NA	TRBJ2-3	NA	CASSYSKGFTDTQYF	TGTGCCAGCAGTTACTCGAAGGGGTTCACAGATACGCAGTATTTT
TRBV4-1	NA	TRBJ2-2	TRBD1	CASSPGQGLNTGELFF	TGCGCCAGCAGCCCAGGACAGGGATTGAACACCGGGGAGCTGTTTTTT
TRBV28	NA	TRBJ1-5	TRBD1	CASSWDRGGNQPQHF	TGTGCCAGCAGCTGGGACAGGGGGGGTAATCAGCCCCAGCATTTT
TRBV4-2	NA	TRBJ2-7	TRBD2	CASSPAGGGPTYEQYF	TGTGCCAGCAGCCCAGCTGGCGGGGGTCCAACCTACGAGCAGTACTTC
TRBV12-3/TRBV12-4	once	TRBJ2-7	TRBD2	CASSGSGGTAYEQYF	TGTGCCAGCAGTGGAAGCGGGGGGACCGCCTACGAGCAGTACTTC
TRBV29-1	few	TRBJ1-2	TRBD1	CSVDLGQGGYTF	TGCAGCGTAGACCTCGGACAGGGAGGCTACACCTTC
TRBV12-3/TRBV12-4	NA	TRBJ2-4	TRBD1	CASTHDRGKNIQYF	TGTGCCAGCACGCACGACAGGGGCAAAAACATTCAGTACTTC
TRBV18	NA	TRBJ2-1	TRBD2	CASSPTTGGREQFF	TGTGCCAGCTCACCTACTACGGGCGGGAGGGAGCAGTTCTTC
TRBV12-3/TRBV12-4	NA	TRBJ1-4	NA	CASSGASAGTTYF	TGTGCCAGCAGTGGGGCTTCCGCCGGGACAACTTATTTT
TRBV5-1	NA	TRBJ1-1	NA	CASSLFGDRNTEAFF	TGCGCCAGCAGCTTATTCGGGGATAGGAACACTGAAGCTTTCTTT
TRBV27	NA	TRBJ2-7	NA	CASSLNLGGPYEQYF	TGTGCCAGCAGTTTAAATCTTGGAGGGCCCTACGAGCAGTACTTC
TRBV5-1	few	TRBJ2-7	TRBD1	CASSPGTGGRYEQYF	TGCGCCAGCAGCCCCGGGACAGGGGGACGGTACGAGCAGTACTTC
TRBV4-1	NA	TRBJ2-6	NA	CASSHISLSGANVLTF	TGCGCCAGCAGCCATATCTCCCTGTCTGGGGCCAACGTCCTGACTTTC